Listed below are T cell receptor beta chains from one sample, sequenced in a study of blood T cell repertoires in COVID-19. Measured with immunoSEQ multiplex PCR; TCRdb has only the in-frame clones, and not every one. The sample records 250,000 to 300,000 clones, 88% being singletons. The source material was PBMCs or T cells enriched from blood (not recorded which). Receptors originate from a woman aged 25 to 39 who had recovered from COVID-19. Both conserved end residues are part of each CDR3. The order of the fields is J gene, D gene, V gene, CDR3 length, CDR3 protein. A D gene is named only where the DNA matches it firmly.

J: TRBJ2-3
D: .
V: TRBV3-1/TRBV3-2
length: 15
CDR3: CASSDGKMGTDTQYF

J: TRBJ1-6
D: TRBD1
V: TRBV5-1
length: 17
CDR3: CASSLGAGGSYNSPLHF

J: TRBJ1-2
D: TRBD1
V: TRBV5-4
length: 13
CDR3: CASSPTGDYGYTF

J: TRBJ1-1
D: .
V: TRBV9
length: 13
CDR3: CASSTDPNTEAFF

J: TRBJ1-4
D: TRBD1
V: TRBV9
length: 15
CDR3: CASSTSGTGREKLFF

J: TRBJ1-2
D: .
V: TRBV9
length: 15
CDR3: CASSAMTGGAAGYTF

J: TRBJ1-6
D: TRBD1
V: TRBV7-9
length: 15
CDR3: CASSTRTGENSPLHF

J: TRBJ1-3
D: .
V: TRBV5-5
length: 13
CDR3: CASTTVGLHTIYF

J: TRBJ2-7
D: TRBD1
V: TRBV6-2/TRBV6-3
length: 14
CDR3: CASSSRGGRYEQYF

J: TRBJ2-3
D: TRBD2
V: TRBV7-9
length: 19
CDR3: CASSSRLGLAGAKTDTQYF

J: TRBJ2-5
D: TRBD1
V: TRBV5-1
length: 17
CDR3: CASSSPITTGGGETQYF

J: TRBJ2-5
D: TRBD1
V: TRBV19
length: 13
CDR3: CASSVQGSETQYF

J: TRBJ1-1
D: .
V: TRBV19
length: 15
CDR3: CASRGGHGILSLAFF

J: TRBJ2-1
D: .
V: TRBV6-5
length: 14
CDR3: CASSYWGGDNEQFF

J: TRBJ2-7
D: TRBD1
V: TRBV6-2/TRBV6-3
length: 17
CDR3: CASSYGTGDFLSYEQYF

J: TRBJ2-6
D: TRBD2
V: TRBV4-2
length: 18
CDR3: CASSQDASGIPGANVLTF

J: TRBJ2-1
D: TRBD2
V: TRBV20-1
length: 13
CDR3: CSASSGRSGEQFF

J: TRBJ1-1
D: .
V: TRBV9
length: 14
CDR3: CASSVLGEGSEAFF

J: TRBJ2-7
D: .
V: TRBV10-2
length: 13
CDR3: CASSDSISVEQYF

J: TRBJ2-1
D: TRBD2
V: TRBV28
length: 17
CDR3: CASTLVGRLAGRNEQFF

J: TRBJ2-5
D: .
V: TRBV5-1
length: 14
CDR3: CASSDQQGAETQYF

J: TRBJ1-5
D: .
V: TRBV5-8
length: 14
CDR3: CASSLNLQYQPQHF

J: TRBJ2-3
D: TRBD2
V: TRBV10-3
length: 14
CDR3: CAINSGTSSDTQYF

J: TRBJ1-1
D: .
V: TRBV5-8
length: 15
CDR3: CASPAGGPMNTEAFF

J: TRBJ2-5
D: TRBD1
V: TRBV30
length: 15
CDR3: CAWSPVTGGGETQYF

J: TRBJ2-5
D: TRBD2
V: TRBV18
length: 16
CDR3: CASSPPRGRGEETQYF

J: TRBJ2-1
D: .
V: TRBV29-1
length: 15
CDR3: CSVEVGHLVYNEQFF

J: TRBJ1-2
D: TRBD1
V: TRBV9
length: 21
CDR3: CASSALSTVRTRDRENYGYTF

J: TRBJ2-1
D: TRBD2
V: TRBV24-1
length: 14
CDR3: CATSEAGGYNEQFF

J: TRBJ1-3
D: .
V: TRBV5-1
length: 16
CDR3: CASSLAVPTSGNTIYF

J: TRBJ2-7
D: .
V: TRBV5-8
length: 12
CDR3: CAGGFQTYEQYF

J: TRBJ1-2
D: TRBD1
V: TRBV4-3
length: 15
CDR3: CASSQDTGANYGYTF

J: TRBJ1-2
D: .
V: TRBV30
length: 14
CDR3: CAWSVRLTIEGYTF

J: TRBJ2-7
D: .
V: TRBV10-2
length: 15
CDR3: CASIRTPGGNYEQYF

J: TRBJ2-1
D: .
V: TRBV19
length: 17
CDR3: CASSTPPMRLSYNEQFF

J: TRBJ2-5
D: TRBD2
V: TRBV3-1/TRBV3-2
length: 18
CDR3: CASSQGPPLAGVQETQYF

J: TRBJ1-4
D: TRBD1
V: TRBV5-1
length: 15
CDR3: CASSLDGTGNEKLFF

J: TRBJ2-7
D: .
V: TRBV11-2
length: 15
CDR3: CASSLDDRPNYEQYF

J: TRBJ1-2
D: TRBD1
V: TRBV4-3
length: 16
CDR3: CASSPSRTGALGGYTF

J: TRBJ2-1
D: .
V: TRBV21-1
length: 21
CDR3: CASSKSGPGTSGSRSYNEQFF

J: TRBJ2-1
D: .
V: TRBV19
length: 15
CDR3: CASRLSVLAYNEQFF

J: TRBJ1-2
D: .
V: TRBV19
length: 14
CDR3: CASSIDSRAYGYTF

J: TRBJ2-3
D: TRBD1
V: TRBV7-2
length: 15
CDR3: CASSLTQGAGDTQYF

J: TRBJ1-6
D: TRBD1
V: TRBV5-1
length: 15
CDR3: CASSLGQGADSPLHF

J: TRBJ1-1
D: TRBD1
V: TRBV5-6
length: 19
CDR3: CASSLWFPGQGWAKTEAFF

J: TRBJ1-1
D: TRBD1
V: TRBV5-4
length: 16
CDR3: CASSEDRGNMNTEAFF

J: TRBJ1-5
D: .
V: TRBV30
length: 16
CDR3: CAWSVGVFTGVQPQHF

J: TRBJ2-7
D: TRBD2
V: TRBV2
length: 15
CDR3: CASSEQASGSYEQYF

J: TRBJ1-5
D: TRBD1
V: TRBV4-1
length: 14
CDR3: CASSLDRGNQPQHF

J: TRBJ1-1
D: .
V: TRBV30
length: 11
CDR3: CAWRRGTEAFF

J: TRBJ2-1
D: .
V: TRBV6-4
length: 13
CDR3: CASSAGFWNEQFF